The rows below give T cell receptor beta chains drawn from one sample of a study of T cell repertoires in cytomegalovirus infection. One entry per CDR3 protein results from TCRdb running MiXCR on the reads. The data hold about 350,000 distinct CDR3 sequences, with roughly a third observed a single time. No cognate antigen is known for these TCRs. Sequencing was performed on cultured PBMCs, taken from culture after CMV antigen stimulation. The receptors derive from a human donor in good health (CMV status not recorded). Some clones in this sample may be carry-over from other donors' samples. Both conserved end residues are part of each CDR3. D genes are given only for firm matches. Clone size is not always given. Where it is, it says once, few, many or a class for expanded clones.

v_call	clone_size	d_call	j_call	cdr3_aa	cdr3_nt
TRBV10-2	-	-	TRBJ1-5	CASSELGGQQPQHF	TGCGCCAGCAGTGAGTTGGGGGGGCAACAGCCCCAGCATTTT
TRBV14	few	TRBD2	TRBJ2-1	CASSQTSGLYNEQFF	TGTGCCAGCAGCCAAACTAGCGGGCTATACAATGAGCAGTTCTTC
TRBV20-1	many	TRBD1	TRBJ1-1	CSARRTGLNTEAFF	TGCAGTGCCAGACGGACAGGGCTGAACACTGAAGCTTTCTTT
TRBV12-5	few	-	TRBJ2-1	CASGLRQESYNEQFF	TGTGCTAGTGGTTTACGGCAAGAATCCTACAATGAGCAGTTCTTC
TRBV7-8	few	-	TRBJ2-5	CASSLVWSLPKRGYQETQYF	TGTGCCAGCAGCTTAGTATGGTCATTACCAAAACGAGGCTACCAAGAGACCCAGTACTTC
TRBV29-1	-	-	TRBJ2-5	CSVVRGAEETQYF	TGCAGCGTTGTAAGGGGTGCGGAAGAGACCCAGTACTTC
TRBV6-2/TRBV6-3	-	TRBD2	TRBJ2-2	CASSPTGTSGVNTGELFF	TGTGCCAGCAGTCCTACCGGGACTAGCGGGGTGAACACCGGGGAGCTGTTTTTT
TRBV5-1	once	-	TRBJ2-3	CASSTQGGPSTDTQYF	TGCGCCAGCAGTACCCAAGGGGGTCCCAGCACAGATACGCAGTATTTT
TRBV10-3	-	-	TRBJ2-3	CAIRGQQRGTDTQYF	TGTGCCATCAGAGGACAACAGCGGGGCACAGATACGCAGTATTTT
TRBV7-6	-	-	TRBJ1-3	CASSLTVAGNTIYF	TGTGCCAGCAGCCTCACAGTGGCTGGAAACACCATATATTTT
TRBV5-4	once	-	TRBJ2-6	CASSLARGGATGANVLTF	TGTGCCAGCAGCTTGGCAAGAGGGGGGGCGACTGGGGCCAACGTCCTGACTTTC
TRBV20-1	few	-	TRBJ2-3	CSARDRKASTDTQYF	TGCAGTGCTAGAGATAGAAAAGCTAGCACAGATACGCAGTATTTT
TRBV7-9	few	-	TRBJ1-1	CASSSIDEGVKAFF	TGTGCCAGCAGCTCCATCGACGAGGGCGTGAAAGCTTTCTTT
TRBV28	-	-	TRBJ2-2	CASKQINTGELFF	TGTGCCAGCAAACAAATCAACACCGGGGAGCTGTTTTTT
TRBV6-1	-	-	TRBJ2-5	CASTPGRQGRETQYF	TGTGCCAGCACCCCCGGACGGCAGGGACGGGAGACCCAGTACTTC
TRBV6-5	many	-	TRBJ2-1	CASNGRGSYNEQFF	TGTGCCAGCAATGGCAGAGGATCCTACAATGAGCAGTTCTTC
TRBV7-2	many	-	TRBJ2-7	CASTLNVGQAVEQYF	TGTGCCAGCACCCTTAACGTAGGTCAGGCTGTCGAGCAGTACTTC
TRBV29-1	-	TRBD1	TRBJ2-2	CSVEDQGQEPNTGELFF	TGCAGCGTTGAAGATCAGGGACAGGAGCCTAACACCGGGGAGCTGTTTTTT
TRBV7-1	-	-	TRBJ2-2	CASSPETELFF	TGTGCCAGCAGTCCGGAGACGGAGCTGTTTTTT
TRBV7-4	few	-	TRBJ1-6	CASSLASGHFAYSPLHF	TGTGCCAGCAGCTTAGCGAGTGGACACTTCGCGTATTCACCCCTCCACTTT